This T cell receptor (beta chain) was sequenced during a study of somatic mutations in cytotoxic T cells in rheumatoid arthritis. Overall study: Including V beta1+ cells that were sequenced for TCRB, some T-cell populations stained with V beta antibodies were flow-sorted at nearly 100% purity.

Authors' analysis steps: In patients, CD8+ clones bigger than 1% rarely had the same sequence as a published virus-specific TCRB. Method: immunoSEQ multiplex PCR; TCRdb's copy keeps in-frame clones and lacks some. V and J calls and clone size are copied from that table; D and trimming were computed from the DNA. Of 6,500 to 8,500 clones in the sample, just under 80% were seen once. In regard to this clone: Antigen: not known.

Findings and caveats of the study: Within 8 of 65 patients, the single biggest CD8+ clone made up more than 20% of CD8+ cells. Only rheumatoid arthritis patients, not healthy controls, showed CD8+ clonality increasing with age.

The receptor was isolated from an adult with rheumatoid arthritis. Input material: CD8+ T cells sorted from blood.

CDR3 in DNA: TGTGCCAGCAGGACAGGGGCGCCCACTGAAGCTTTCTTT. Translated, it gives CASRTGAPTEAFF. The V gene is TRBV28, the J gene TRBJ1-1, with 8 bases matching TRBD1. Trimming cost V 6 bases and J 4 bases; bases outside gene matches: 4. Germline CDR1 reads MDHEN; CDR2 reads SYDVKM. The CDR3 totals 13 residues.